The rows below give T cell receptor beta chains drawn from one sample of a study of T-cell reconstitution after alpha-beta-depleted transplantation in children. TCRdb re-called the PCR reads through MiXCR, storing one row per CDR3 protein. The sample lists over 400,000 distinct CDR3 sequences, 43% occurring once. The material was PBMCs, obtained before TCRalphabeta/CD19-depleted stem cell transplant. The receptors come from a girl under 10 years old with aplastic anemia, due to receive a stem cell transplant. Both conserved end residues are part of each CDR3. Fields, in order: D gene, J gene, clone size, V gene, CDR3 DNA, CDR3 protein. D genes are given only for firm matches. Size tells how often a clone was seen (once, few, many) or the class of an expanded clone, and some rows leave it out.

TRBD2 | TRBJ2-2 | - | TRBV5-6 | TGTGCCAGCAGCAAGGGACTAGCGGGAGAAGAGGGGAACACCGGGGAGCTGTTTTTT | CASSKGLAGEEGNTGELFF
- | TRBJ2-5 | many | TRBV29-1 | TGCAGCGTTGAAGGATTAAGGGGGGAGACCCAGTACTTC | CSVEGLRGETQYF
- | TRBJ2-5 | few | TRBV4-3 | TGCGCCAGCAGCCAAGATCTTAGGGTCTGGGAGACCCAGTACTTC | CASSQDLRVWETQYF
TRBD2 | TRBJ2-5 | few | TRBV5-1 | TGCGCCAGCAGCTTAGGGACCCCGGGACTAGCGGTAAGGGAGACCCAGTACTTC | CASSLGTPGLAVRETQYF
- | TRBJ1-1 | few | TRBV4-1 | TGCGCCAGCAGCCAAGAGTCGGGGGCTCTAGACGGGGGAGCTTTCTTT | CASSQESGALDGGAFF
- | TRBJ1-2 | few | TRBV30 | TGTGCCTGGAGGGCAGGGTCTAACTATGGCTACACCTTC | CAWRAGSNYGYTF
TRBD1 | TRBJ2-5 | few | TRBV5-5 | TGTGCCAGCAGCTTTGACGGGACAGGGATAGGAGAGACCCAGTACTTC | CASSFDGTGIGETQYF
TRBD2 | TRBJ2-1 | - | TRBV20-1 | TGCAGTGCTAGATTAGCGGGAGACAATGAGCAGTTCTTC | CSARLAGDNEQFF
TRBD2 | TRBJ2-1 | many | TRBV15 | TGTGCCACGGAGATATGGACTAGCGGCTACAATGAGCAGTTCTTC | CATEIWTSGYNEQFF
- | TRBJ2-5 | few | TRBV6-1 | TGTGCCAGCAGACCATCCCGGGGCCCTCTCCAAGAGACCCAGTACTTC | CASRPSRGPLQETQYF
TRBD1 | TRBJ2-7 | - | TRBV7-2 | TGTGCCAGCAGCCCCGACAGGGGCATCTACGAGCAGTACTTC | CASSPDRGIYEQYF
- | TRBJ2-2 | many | TRBV14 | TGTGCCAGCAGCCCCTTTATATTCGGGGAGCTGTTTTTT | CASSPFIFGELFF
- | TRBJ1-5 | - | TRBV20-1 | TGCAGTGCTGACCGACTCATCAATCAGCCCCAGCATTTT | CSADRLINQPQHF
TRBD1 | TRBJ2-7 | - | TRBV5-1 | TGCGCCAGCAGCTTGGAAGGGGGCCGGATTTTCTACGAGCAGTACTTC | CASSLEGGRIFYEQYF
- | TRBJ2-1 | - | TRBV7-9 | TGTGCCAGCAGCTTAGCGGTAGCGGTATCCTACAATGAGCAGTTCTTC | CASSLAVAVSYNEQFF
- | TRBJ2-2 | - | TRBV28 | TGTGCCAGCTTGGCCGGGTTCGGCACCGGGGAGCTGTTTTTT | CASLAGFGTGELFF
- | TRBJ1-1 | few | TRBV10-1 | TGCGCCAGCAGCCCTGGGGCCGATGACACTGAAGCTTTCTTT | CASSPGADDTEAFF
- | TRBJ2-3 | many | TRBV5-6 | TGTGCCAGCAGCTTGGAGTGGGCCTTCACAGATACGCAGTATTTT | CASSLEWAFTDTQYF
- | TRBJ1-2 | few | TRBV15 | TGTGCCACCAGCAGCCGTGAAGGACCCTTAAACTATGGCTACACCTTC | CATSSREGPLNYGYTF
- | TRBJ2-1 | many | TRBV5-1 | TGCGCCAGCAGCTTTCTTCCTAGCGCCAACAATGAGCAGTTCTTC | CASSFLPSANNEQFF
TRBD1 | TRBJ1-5 | - | TRBV28 | TGTGCCAGCAGCCCGTCCCGACAGGGACGAAATCAGCCCCAGCATTTT | CASSPSRQGRNQPQHF
TRBD2 | TRBJ2-1 | few | TRBV12-3/TRBV12-4 | TGTGCCAGCAGCCCTCTTGGAGCGGGGTATGAGCAGTTCTTC | CASSPLGAGYEQFF
TRBD1 | TRBJ2-2 | - | TRBV5-5 | TGTGCCAGCAGCCTTTGGACAGGGGGCACCGGGGAGCTGTTTTTT | CASSLWTGGTGELFF
TRBD2 | TRBJ2-3 | - | TRBV5-1 | TGCGCCAGCACCTCCGGGACTAGAGCAGATACGCAGTATTTT | CASTSGTRADTQYF
- | TRBJ2-5 | - | TRBV28 | TGTGCCAGCACTCCAACGCTTAAGTCTTATCAAGAGACCCAGTACTTC | CASTPTLKSYQETQYF
- | TRBJ2-7 | - | TRBV20-1 | TGCAGTGCTTTAGTCTCGGAGGAGCAGTACTTC | CSALVSEEQYF
- | TRBJ2-2 | - | TRBV4-3 | TGCGCCAGCAGCTTACGGGCCAAGGGGTCCGGGGAGCTGTTTTTT | CASSLRAKGSGELFF
TRBD2 | TRBJ2-3 | - | TRBV5-5 | TGTGCCAGCAGCCAACTAGCGGGGCGCACAGATACGCAGTATTTT | CASSQLAGRTDTQYF
- | TRBJ2-7 | - | TRBV7-8 | TGTGCCAGCAGCCCTCGAATGACCGGGACCGCCTACGAGCAGTACTTC | CASSPRMTGTAYEQYF
TRBD1 | TRBJ1-3 | - | TRBV12-3/TRBV12-4 | TGTGCCAGCAACCCCGGACAGGGGGGAAACACCATATATTTT | CASNPGQGGNTIYF
- | TRBJ2-2 | once | TRBV28 | TGTGCCAGCAGTTTTAGGTCCGGGGAGCTGTTTTTT | CASSFRSGELFF
- | TRBJ1-1 | - | TRBV6-2/TRBV6-3 | TGTGCCAGCAAACCTCAGCGTCAAACTGAAGCTTTCTTT | CASKPQRQTEAFF
- | TRBJ2-1 | few | TRBV29-1 | TGCAGCGTTAACCCCCAGGGCCGTGGTGAGCAGTTCTTC | CSVNPQGRGEQFF
- | TRBJ2-7 | few | TRBV5-1 | TGCGCCAGCAGGTACGACGGGCGAGACTACTACGAGCAGTACTTC | CASRYDGRDYYEQYF
TRBD2 | TRBJ2-1 | - | TRBV12-3/TRBV12-4 | TGTGCCAGCAGCCCTAGGGTGGCTAGCGGGAGCGATGAGCAGTTCTTC | CASSPRVASGSDEQFF
- | TRBJ2-1 | - | TRBV20-1 | TGCAGTGCTAGGGAAGTCCTGCGCCAAAGGGGTTATGAGCAGTTCTTC | CSAREVLRQRGYEQFF
TRBD1 | TRBJ2-1 | - | TRBV20-1 | TGCAGTGCTAGAGGACAGGGTATCCGGGACCCCAGGGTCCTACGTACTGAGCAGTTCTTC | CSARGQGIRDPRVLRTEQFF
TRBD2 | TRBJ2-5 | many | TRBV4-3 | TGCGCCAGCAGCCAAGGATTTCTAGCGGGATTGGACCAGACCCAGTACTTC | CASSQGFLAGLDQTQYF
TRBD2 | TRBJ2-1 | few | TRBV4-2 | TGTGCCAGCAGCCAAGATAAGCGGGATGAAGGCAATGAGCAGTTCTTC | CASSQDKRDEGNEQFF